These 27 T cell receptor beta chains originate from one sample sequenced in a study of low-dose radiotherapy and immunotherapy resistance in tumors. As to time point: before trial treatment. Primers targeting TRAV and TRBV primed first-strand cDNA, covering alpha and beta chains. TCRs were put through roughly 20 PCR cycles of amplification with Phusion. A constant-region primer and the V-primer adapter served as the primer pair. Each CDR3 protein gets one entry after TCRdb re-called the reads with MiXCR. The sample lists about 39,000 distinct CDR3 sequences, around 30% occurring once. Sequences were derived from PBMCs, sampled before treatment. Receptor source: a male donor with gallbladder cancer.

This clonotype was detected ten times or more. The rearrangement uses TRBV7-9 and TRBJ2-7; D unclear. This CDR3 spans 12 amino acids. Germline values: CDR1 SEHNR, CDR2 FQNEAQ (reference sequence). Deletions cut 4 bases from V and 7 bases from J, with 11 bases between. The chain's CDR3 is CASSSSKTEQYF. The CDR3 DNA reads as TGTGCCAGCAGCTCCAGCAAGACAGAGCAGTACTTC.

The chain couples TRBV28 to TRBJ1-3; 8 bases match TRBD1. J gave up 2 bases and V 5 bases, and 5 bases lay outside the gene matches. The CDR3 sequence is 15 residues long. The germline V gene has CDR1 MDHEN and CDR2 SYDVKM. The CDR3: CASSPADRAGNTIYF. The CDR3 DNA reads TGTGCCAGCAGTCCGGCGGACAGGGCTGGAAACACCATATATTTT.

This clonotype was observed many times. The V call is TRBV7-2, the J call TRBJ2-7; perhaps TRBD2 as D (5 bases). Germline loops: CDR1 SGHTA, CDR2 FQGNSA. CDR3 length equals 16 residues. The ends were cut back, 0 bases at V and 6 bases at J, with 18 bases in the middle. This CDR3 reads CASSLASSGGRSEQYF. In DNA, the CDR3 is TGTGCCAGCAGCTTAGCCTCCAGCGGAGGCCGGTCCGAGCAGTACTTC.

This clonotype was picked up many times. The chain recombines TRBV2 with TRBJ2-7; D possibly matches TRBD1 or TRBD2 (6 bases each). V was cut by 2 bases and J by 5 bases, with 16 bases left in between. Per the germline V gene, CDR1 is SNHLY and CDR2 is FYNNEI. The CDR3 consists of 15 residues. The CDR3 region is CASSERGRSFHEQYF. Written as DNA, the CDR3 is TGTGCCAGCAGTGAACGGGGGCGTTCATTCCACGAGCAGTACTTC.

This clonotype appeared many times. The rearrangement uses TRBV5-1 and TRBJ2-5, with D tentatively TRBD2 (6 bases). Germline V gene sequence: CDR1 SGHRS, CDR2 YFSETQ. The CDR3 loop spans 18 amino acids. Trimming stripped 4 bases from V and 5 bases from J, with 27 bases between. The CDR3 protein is CASSRGNNAGKRAETQYF. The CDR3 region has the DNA TGCGCCAGCAGCCGAGGAAACAATGCGGGAAAGAGGGCGGAGACCCAGTACTTC.

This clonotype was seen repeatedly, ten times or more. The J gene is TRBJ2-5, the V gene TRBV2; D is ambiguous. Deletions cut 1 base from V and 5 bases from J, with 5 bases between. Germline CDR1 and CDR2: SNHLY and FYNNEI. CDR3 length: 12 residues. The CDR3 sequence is CASSEEGETQYF. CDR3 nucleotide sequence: TGTGCCAGCAGTGAAGAGGGTGAGACCCAGTACTTC.

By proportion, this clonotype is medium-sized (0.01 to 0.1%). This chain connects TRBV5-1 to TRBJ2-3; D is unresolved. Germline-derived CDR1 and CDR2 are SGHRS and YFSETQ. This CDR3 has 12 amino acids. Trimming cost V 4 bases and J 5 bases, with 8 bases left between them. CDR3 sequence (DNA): TGCGCCAGCAGCCCTGATGAAGATACGCAGTATTTT. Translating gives CASSPDEDTQYF.

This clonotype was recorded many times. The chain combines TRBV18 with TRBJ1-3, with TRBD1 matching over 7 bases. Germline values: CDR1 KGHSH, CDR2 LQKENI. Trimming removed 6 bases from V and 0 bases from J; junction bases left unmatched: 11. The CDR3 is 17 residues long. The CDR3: CASSLLGDSNSGNTIYF. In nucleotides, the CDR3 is TGTGCCAGCTCCCTCCTTGGGGACAGTAACTCTGGAAACACCATATATTTT.

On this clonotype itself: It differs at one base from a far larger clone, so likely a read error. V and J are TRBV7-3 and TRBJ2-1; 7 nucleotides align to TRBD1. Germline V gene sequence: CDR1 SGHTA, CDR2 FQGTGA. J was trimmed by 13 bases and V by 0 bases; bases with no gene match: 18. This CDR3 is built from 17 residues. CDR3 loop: CASSLTPPGTAQETQFF. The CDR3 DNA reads TGTGCCAGCAGCTTAACCCCCCCCGGGACAGCCCAAGAGACCCAGTTCTTC.

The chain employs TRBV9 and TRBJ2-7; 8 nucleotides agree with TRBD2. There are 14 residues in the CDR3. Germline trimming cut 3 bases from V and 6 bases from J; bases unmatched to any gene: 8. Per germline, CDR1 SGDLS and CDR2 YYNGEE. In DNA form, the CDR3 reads TGTGCCAGCAGCGGAGCCGGGACTAGGGCCGAGCAGTACTTC. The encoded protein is CASSGAGTRAEQYF.

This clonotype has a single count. As DNA, the CDR3 is TGTGCCAGCAGCCCGGGACTAGCGGGACTGGCCCAGTACTTC. Protein: CASSPGLAGLAQYF. This rearrangement joins TRBV3-1 to TRBJ2-5; 13 nucleotides line up with TRBD2. The V gene end was trimmed by 4 bases and the J gene end by 9 bases; junction bases not matched to a gene: 5. Looked up from germline, CDR1 is LGHDT and CDR2 is YNNKEL (reference sequence). The CDR3 length is 14 residues.

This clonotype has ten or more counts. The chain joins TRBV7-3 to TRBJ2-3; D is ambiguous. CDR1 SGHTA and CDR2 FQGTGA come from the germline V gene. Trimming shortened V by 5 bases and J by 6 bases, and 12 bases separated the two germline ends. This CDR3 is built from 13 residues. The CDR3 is CASSPHPRDTQYF. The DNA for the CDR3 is TGTGCCAGCAGCCCCCATCCCCGGGATACGCAGTATTTT.

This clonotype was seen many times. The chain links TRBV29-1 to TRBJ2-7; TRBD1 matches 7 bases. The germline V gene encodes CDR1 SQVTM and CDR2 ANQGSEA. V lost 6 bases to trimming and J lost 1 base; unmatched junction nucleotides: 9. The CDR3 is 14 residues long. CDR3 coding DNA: TGCAGCGTGGAGACAGGGTTCATGTCCTACGAGCAGTACTTC. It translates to CSVETGFMSYEQYF.

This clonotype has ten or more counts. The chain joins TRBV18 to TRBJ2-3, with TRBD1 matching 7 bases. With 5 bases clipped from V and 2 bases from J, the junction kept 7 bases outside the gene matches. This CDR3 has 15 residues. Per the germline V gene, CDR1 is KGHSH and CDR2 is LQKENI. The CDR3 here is CASSSWTGTTDTQYF. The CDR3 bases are TGTGCCAGCTCATCCTGGACAGGAACCACAGATACGCAGTATTTT.

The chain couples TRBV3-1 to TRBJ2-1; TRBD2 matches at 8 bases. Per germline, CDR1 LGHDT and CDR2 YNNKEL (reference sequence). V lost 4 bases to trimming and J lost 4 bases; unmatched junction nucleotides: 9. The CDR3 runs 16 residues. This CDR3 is CASSPGSGGIYNEQFF. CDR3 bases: TGTGCCAGCAGCCCCGGCAGCGGGGGTATATACAATGAGCAGTTCTTC.

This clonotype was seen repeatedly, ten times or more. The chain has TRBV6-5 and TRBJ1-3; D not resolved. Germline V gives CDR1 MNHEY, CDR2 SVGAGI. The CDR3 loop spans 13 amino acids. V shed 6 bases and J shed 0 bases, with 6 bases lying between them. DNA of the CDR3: TGTGCCAGCAGAACGAGCTCTGGAAACACCATATATTTT. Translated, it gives CASRTSSGNTIYF.

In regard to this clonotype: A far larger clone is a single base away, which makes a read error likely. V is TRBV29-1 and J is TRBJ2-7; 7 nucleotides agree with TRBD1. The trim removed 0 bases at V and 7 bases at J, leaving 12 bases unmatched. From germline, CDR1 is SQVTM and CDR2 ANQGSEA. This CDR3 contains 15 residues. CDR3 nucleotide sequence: TGCAGCGTTGAAGATCGTAAGACAGGGAACCATGAGCAGTACTTC. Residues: CSVEDRKTGNHEQYF.

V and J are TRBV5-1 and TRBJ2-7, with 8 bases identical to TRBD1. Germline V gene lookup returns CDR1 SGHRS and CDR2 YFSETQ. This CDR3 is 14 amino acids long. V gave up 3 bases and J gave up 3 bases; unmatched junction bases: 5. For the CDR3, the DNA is TGCGCCAGCAGCTCGGTACAGGGGGGCTACGAGCAGTACTTC. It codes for CASSSVQGGYEQYF.

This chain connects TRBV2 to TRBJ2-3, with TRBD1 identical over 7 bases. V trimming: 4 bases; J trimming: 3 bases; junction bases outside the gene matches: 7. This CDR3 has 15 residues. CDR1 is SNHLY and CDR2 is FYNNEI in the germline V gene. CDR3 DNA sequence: TGTGCCAGCAGTGTGCCGGGACAGTTTACAGATACGCAGTATTTT. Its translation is CASSVPGQFTDTQYF.

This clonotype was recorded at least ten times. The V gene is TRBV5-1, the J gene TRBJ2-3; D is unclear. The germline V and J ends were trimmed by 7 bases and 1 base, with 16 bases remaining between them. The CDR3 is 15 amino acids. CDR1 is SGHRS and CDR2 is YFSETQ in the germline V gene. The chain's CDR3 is CASGLQLGRTDTQYF. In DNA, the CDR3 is TGCGCCAGCGGGTTACAGCTTGGGCGCACAGATACGCAGTATTTT.

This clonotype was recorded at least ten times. The CDR3 protein is CASSPSRGVGETQYF. CDR3 DNA sequence: TGTGCCAGCAGCCCCTCGAGGGGAGTAGGAGAGACCCAGTACTTC. V gene TRBV7-2 combines with J gene TRBJ2-5; D is possibly TRBD1 or TRBD2 (5 bases each). CDR1 and CDR2 (germline): SGHTA, FQGNSA. The CDR3 is made up of 15 amino acids. Trimming pared 5 bases from V and 4 bases from J, leaving 17 bases between.

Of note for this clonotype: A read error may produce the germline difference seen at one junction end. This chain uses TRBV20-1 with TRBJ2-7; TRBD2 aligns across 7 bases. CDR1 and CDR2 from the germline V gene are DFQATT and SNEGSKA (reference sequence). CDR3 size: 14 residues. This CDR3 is CSASVSSGTYEKYF. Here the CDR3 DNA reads TGCAGTGCTAGTGTCTCTAGCGGAACCTACGAGAAGTACTTC.

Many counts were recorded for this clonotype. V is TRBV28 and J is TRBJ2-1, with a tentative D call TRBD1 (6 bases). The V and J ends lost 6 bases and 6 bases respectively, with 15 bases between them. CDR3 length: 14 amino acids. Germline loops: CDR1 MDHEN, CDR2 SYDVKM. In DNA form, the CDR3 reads TGTGCCAGCAGCCCCCAGGGGATCGGCAATGAGCAGTTCTTC. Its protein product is CASSPQGIGNEQFF.

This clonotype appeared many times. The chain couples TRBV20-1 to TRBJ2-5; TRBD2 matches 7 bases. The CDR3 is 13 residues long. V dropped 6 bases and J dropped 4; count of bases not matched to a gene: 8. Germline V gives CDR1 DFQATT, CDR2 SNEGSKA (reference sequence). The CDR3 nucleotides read TGCAGTGCCACCCGGGGGGAGGGAGAGACCCAGTACTTC. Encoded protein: CSATRGEGETQYF.

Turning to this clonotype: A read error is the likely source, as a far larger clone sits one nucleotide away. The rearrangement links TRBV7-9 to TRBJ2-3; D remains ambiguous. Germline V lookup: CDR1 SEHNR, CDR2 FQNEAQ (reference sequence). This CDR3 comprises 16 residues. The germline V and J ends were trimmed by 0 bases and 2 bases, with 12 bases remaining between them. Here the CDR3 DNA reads TGTGCCAGCAGCTTAGCGCAGTGGGCCTCCACAGATACGCAGTATTTT. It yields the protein CASSLAQWASTDTQYF. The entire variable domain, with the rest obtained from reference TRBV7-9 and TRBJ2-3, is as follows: DTGVSQNPRHKITKRGQNVTFRCDPISEHNRLYWYRQTLGQGPEFLTYFQNEAQLEKSRLLSDRFSAERPKGSFSTLEIQRTEQGDSAMYLCASSLAQWASTDTQYFGPGTRLTVL.

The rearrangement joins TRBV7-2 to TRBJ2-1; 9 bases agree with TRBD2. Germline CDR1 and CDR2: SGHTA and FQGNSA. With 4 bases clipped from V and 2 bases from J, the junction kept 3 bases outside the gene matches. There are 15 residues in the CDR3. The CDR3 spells CASSSLAGAYNEQFF. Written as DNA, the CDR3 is TGTGCCAGCAGCTCCTTAGCGGGGGCCTACAATGAGCAGTTCTTC.

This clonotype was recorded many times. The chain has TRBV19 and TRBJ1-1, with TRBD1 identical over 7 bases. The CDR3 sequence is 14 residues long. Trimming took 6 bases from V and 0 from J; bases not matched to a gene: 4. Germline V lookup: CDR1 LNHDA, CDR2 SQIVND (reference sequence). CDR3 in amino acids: CASSLTGVNTEAFF. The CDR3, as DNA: TGTGCCAGTAGCCTAACAGGGGTGAACACTGAAGCTTTCTTT.